The rows below give T cell receptor beta chains drawn from one sample of a study of cytomegalovirus exposure and HLA in healthy donors. Profiling relied on immunoSEQ multiplex PCR, and the TCRdb table lists in-frame clones only, not all of them. The sample includes more than 150,000 clones, 80% of them seen just once. Sequencing was performed on PBMCs. All receptors derive from a woman in her twenties or thirties in good health and CMV-seronegative. CDR3s include the opening cysteine and the closing phenylalanine or tryptophan.

v_gene	j_gene	CDR3aa
TRBV5-1	TRBJ1-1	CASSLGSGVNTEAFF
TRBV7-2	TRBJ1-1	CASSLARVARAFF
TRBV5-6	TRBJ1-2	CASSSLQGGYGYTF
TRBV21-1	TRBJ1-5	CASSSTRAGGNQPQHF
TRBV5-4	TRBJ2-7	CASSPTSSGDYEQYF
TRBV6-5	TRBJ2-5	CASRLAGRPETQYF
TRBV7-2	TRBJ2-7	CASSLVRTGVYEQYF
TRBV2	TRBJ2-7	CASSEAAPWSMTYEQYF
TRBV27	TRBJ1-4	CASSANRGQWEKLFF
TRBV10-3	TRBJ1-5	CAITRDRDQPQHF
TRBV6-6	TRBJ1-1	CASVPGVGSVGGAFF
TRBV6-1	TRBJ1-6	CASSEGDGSYNSPLHF
TRBV30	TRBJ1-5	CAWATGQGGQPQHF
TRBV7-2	TRBJ2-3	CASSLYSGTSGTDTQYF
TRBV7-3	TRBJ2-3	CASSQGGRASTDTQYF
TRBV7-3	TRBJ2-2	CASSLGGGLSTGELFF
TRBV2	TRBJ2-5	CASSVNQEETQYF
TRBV7-6	TRBJ2-5	CASSLRLATQETQYF
TRBV5-1	TRBJ2-3	CASTDPGLRSTDTQYF
TRBV15	TRBJ1-5	CATSRDLGSNQPQHF
TRBV29-1	TRBJ1-2	CSASDRGLYGYTF
TRBV19	TRBJ1-5	CASSLGQGNQPQHF
TRBV6-1	TRBJ1-5	CASRGLQGWNQPQHF
TRBV30	TRBJ1-3	CAWSWGTGNTIYF
TRBV7-2	TRBJ2-2	CASSKDRYTGELFF
TRBV6-5	TRBJ2-7	CASSYGSGEQYF
TRBV27	TRBJ1-1	CASRLTGGDTEAFF
TRBV29-1	TRBJ2-3	CSVEDRTSGSTDTQYF
TRBV29-1	TRBJ2-5	CSVVGRGPLQETQYF
TRBV6-5	TRBJ1-1	CASSYTDGGEAFF
TRBV5-1	TRBJ2-7	CASSTRTAGPYEQYF
TRBV10-3	TRBJ2-7	CAIKDRGEIYEQYF
TRBV4-2	TRBJ2-2	CASSPRQGNTGELFF
TRBV5-1	TRBJ2-7	CASSSQTGGWYEQYF
TRBV6-1	TRBJ1-3	CASRANSGNTIYF
TRBV4-1	TRBJ1-2	CASSQGAGTGYGYTF
TRBV6-1	TRBJ1-2	CASSGAGKYGYTF
TRBV7-9	TRBJ1-2	CASSLGGVNYGYTF
TRBV5-1	TRBJ1-6	CASSLEEDSPLHF
TRBV9	TRBJ2-3	CASSVGTGTDTQYF
TRBV5-1	TRBJ2-5	CASSLGTGQETQYF
TRBV4-3	TRBJ1-2	CASSHPQQGNYGYTF
TRBV7-3	TRBJ1-1	CASSSYRDAEAFF
TRBV4-2	TRBJ1-6	CASSQVDSYNSPLHF
TRBV4-2	TRBJ2-5	CASSQGRTSGQETQYF